The entry that follows covers one T cell receptor (beta chain) sequence. This entry comes from a study of blood T cell repertoires in COVID-19. In the study overall: Donors in the United States, Italy and Spain gave samples during acute or convalescent COVID-19.

In the study's own analysis: Researchers report that nucleated cell counts were estimated from reference gene primer amplification. Assay: immunoSEQ multiplex PCR; the TCRdb copy retains only in-frame clones and omits some. That table is the source of V, J and clone size, and D and trimming were worked out from the DNA. The sample yields fewer than 500,000 clones, 88% seen once. CDR1 and CDR2 from the germline V gene are KGHDR and SFDVKD. CDR3 length: 16 residues. Trimming at V came to 4 bases and at J to 7 bases, leaving 10 bases not matched to a gene. Sequenced material: PBMCs or T cells enriched from blood (not recorded which). This clonotype was obtained from a woman in her twenties or thirties with acute COVID-19. The chain combines TRBV24-1 with TRBJ1-4; 8 bases fit TRBD1. The CDR3 sequence is CATSDPTGASAEKLFF. Written as DNA, the CDR3 is TGTGCCACCAGTGACCCGACAGGGGCGTCAGCTGAAAAACTGTTTTTT.